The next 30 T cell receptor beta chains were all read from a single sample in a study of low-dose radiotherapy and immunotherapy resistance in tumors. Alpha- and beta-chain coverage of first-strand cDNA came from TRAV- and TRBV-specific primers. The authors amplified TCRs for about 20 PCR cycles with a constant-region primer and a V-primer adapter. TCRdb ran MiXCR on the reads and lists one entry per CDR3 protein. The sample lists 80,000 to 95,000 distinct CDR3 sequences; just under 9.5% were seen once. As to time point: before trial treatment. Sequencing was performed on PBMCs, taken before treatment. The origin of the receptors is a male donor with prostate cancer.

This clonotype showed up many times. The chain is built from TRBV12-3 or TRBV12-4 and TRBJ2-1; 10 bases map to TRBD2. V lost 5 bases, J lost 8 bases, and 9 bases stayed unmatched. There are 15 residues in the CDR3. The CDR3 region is CASSPWSSGSYEQFF. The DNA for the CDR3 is TGTGCCAGCAGTCCCTGGTCTAGCGGGAGTTATGAGCAGTTCTTC.

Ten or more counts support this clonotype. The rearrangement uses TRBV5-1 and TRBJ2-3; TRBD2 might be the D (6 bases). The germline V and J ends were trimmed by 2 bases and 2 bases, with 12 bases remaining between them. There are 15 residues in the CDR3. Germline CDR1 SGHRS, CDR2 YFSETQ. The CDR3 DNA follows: TGCGCCAGCAGCTTTAGCGGACCCACCACAGATACGCAGTATTTT. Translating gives CASSFSGPTTDTQYF.

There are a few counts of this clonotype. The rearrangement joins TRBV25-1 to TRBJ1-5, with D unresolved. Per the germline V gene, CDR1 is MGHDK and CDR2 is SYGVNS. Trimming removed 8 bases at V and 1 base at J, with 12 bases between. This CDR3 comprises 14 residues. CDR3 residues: CASGYGSSNQPQHF. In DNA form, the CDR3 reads TGTGCCAGCGGTTATGGGTCGAGCAATCAGCCCCAGCATTTT. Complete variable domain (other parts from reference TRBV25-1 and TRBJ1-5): EADIYQTPRYLVIGTGKKITLECSQTMGHDKMYWYQQDPGMELHLIHYSYGVNSTEKGDLSSESTVSRIRTEHFPLTLESARPSHTSQYLCASGYGSSNQPQHFGDGTRLSIL.

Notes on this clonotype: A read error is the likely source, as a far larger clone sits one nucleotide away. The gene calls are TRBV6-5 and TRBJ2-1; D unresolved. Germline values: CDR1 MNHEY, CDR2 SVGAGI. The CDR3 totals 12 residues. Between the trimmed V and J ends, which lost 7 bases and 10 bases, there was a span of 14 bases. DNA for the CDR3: TGTGCCAGCACTGCCCCTTCCTACGAGCAGTTCTTC. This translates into CASTAPSYEQFF.

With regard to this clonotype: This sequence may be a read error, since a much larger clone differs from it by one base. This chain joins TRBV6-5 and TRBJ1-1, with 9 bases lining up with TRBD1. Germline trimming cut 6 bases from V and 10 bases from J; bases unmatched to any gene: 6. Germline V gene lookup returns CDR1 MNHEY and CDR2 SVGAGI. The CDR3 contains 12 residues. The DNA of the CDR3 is TGTGCCAGCAGGAAGTCGGGACAGGGAGCTTTCTTT. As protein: CASRKSGQGAFF.

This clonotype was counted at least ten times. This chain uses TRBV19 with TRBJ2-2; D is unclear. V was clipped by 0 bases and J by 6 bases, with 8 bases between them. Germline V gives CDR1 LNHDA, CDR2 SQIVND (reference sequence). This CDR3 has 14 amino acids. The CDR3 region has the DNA TGTGCCAGTAGTATAGAACAAAGCGCCGGGGAGCTGTTTTTT. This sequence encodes CASSIEQSAGELFF.

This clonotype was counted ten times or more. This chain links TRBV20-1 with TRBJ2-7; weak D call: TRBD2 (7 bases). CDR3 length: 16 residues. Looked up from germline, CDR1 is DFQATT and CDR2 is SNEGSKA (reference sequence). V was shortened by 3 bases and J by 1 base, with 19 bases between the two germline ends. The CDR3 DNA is TGCAGTGCTAGTCCGACTAGCTCGGGGGCGTCCTACGAGCAGTACTTC. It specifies CSASPTSSGASYEQYF.

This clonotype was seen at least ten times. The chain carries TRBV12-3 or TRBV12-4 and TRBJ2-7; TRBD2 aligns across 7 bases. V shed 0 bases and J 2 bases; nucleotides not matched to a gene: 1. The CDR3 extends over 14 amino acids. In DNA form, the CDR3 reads TGTGCCAGCAGTTTAGCGGGAGGGACCTACGAGCAGTACTTC. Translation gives CASSLAGGTYEQYF.

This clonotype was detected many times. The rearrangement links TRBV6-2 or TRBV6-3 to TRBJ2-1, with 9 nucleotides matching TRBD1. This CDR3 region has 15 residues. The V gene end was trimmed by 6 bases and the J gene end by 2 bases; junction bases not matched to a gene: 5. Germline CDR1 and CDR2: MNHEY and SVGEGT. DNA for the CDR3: TGTGCCAGCAGGAAGACAGGGGGGGCCTACAATGAGCAGTTCTTC. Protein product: CASRKTGGAYNEQFF.

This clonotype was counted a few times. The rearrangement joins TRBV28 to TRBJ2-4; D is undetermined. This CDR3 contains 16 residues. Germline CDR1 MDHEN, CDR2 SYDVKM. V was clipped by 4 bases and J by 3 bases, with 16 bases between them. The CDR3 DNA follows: TGTGCCAGCAGTTCCCCCGCGCCAGCGAGCAAAAACATTCAGTACTTC. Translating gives CASSSPAPASKNIQYF. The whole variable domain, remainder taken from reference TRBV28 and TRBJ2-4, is DVKVTQSSRYLVKRTGEKVFLECVQDMDHENMFWYRQDPGLGLRLIYFSYDVKMKEKGDIPEGYSVSREKKERFSLILESASTNQTSMYLCASSSPAPASKNIQYFGAGTRLSVL.

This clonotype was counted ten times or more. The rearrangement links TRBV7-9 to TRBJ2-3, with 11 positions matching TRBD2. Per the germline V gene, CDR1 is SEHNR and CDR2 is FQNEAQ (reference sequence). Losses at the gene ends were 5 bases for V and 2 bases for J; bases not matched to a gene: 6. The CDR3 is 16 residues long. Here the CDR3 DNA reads TGTGCCAGCAGCCCGGGACTAGCGGCTAACACAGATACGCAGTATTTT. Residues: CASSPGLAANTDTQYF.

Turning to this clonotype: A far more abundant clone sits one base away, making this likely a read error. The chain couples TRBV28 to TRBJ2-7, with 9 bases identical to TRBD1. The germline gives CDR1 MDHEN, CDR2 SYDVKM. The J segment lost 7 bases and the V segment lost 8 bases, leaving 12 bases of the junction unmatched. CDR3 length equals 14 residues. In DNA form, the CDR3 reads TGTGCCAGCTCCGGGACAGGGAACTACAATGAGCAGTACTTC. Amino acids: CASSGTGNYNEQYF.

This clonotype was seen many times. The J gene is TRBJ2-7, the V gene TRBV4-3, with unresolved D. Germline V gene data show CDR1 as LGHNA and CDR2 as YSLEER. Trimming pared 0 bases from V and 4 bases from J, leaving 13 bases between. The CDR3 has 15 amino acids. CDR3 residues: CASSQDGSGEYEQYF. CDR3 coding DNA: TGCGCCAGCAGCCAAGACGGCTCAGGAGAGTACGAGCAGTACTTC.

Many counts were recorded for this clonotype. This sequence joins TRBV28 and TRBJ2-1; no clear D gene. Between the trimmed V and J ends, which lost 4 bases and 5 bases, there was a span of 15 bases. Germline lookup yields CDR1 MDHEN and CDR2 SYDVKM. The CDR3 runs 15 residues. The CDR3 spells CASSSTKFKHNEQFF. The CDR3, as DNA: TGTGCCAGCAGTTCTACGAAGTTTAAACACAATGAGCAGTTCTTC.

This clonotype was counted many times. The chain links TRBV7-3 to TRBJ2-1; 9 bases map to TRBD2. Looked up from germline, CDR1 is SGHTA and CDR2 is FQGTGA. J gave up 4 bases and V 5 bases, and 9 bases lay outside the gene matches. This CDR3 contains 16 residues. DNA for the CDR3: TGTGCCAGCAGCGGCTATAGCGGGAGTACATACAATGAGCAGTTCTTC. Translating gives CASSGYSGSTYNEQFF.

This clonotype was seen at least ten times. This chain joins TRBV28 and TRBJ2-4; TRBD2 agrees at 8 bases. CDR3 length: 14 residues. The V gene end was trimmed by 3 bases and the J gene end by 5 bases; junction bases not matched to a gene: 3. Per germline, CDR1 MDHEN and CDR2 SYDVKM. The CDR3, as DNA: TGTGCCAGCAGTTTGCGGGGGGCCCAAAACATTCAGTACTTC. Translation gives CASSLRGAQNIQYF.

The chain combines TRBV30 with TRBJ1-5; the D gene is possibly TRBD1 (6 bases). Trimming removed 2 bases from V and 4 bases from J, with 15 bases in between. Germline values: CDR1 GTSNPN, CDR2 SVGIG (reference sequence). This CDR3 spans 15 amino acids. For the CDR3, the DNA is TGTGCCTGGAGTCGGGGGGGACAAATTAATCAGCCCCAGCATTTT. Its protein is CAWSRGGQINQPQHF.

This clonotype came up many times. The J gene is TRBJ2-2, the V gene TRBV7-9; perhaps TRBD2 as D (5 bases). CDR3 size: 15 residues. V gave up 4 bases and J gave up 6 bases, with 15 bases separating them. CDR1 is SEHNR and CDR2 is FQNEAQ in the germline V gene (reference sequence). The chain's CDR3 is CASSSAAGGAGELFF. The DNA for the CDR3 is TGTGCCAGCAGCTCAGCGGCTGGAGGCGCCGGGGAGCTGTTTTTT. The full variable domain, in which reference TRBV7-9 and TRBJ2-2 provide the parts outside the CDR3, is DTGVSQNPRHKITKRGQNVTFRCDPISEHNRLYWYRQTLGQGPEFLTYFQNEAQLEKSRLLSDRFSAERPKGSFSTLEIQRTEQGDSAMYLCASSSAAGGAGELFFGEGSRLTVL.

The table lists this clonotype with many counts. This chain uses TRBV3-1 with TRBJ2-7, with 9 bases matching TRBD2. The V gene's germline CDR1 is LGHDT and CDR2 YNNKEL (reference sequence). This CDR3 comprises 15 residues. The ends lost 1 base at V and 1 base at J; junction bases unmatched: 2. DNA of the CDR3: TGTGCCAGCAGCCAAGGCGGGGGGGGATCCTACGAGCAGTACTTC. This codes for CASSQGGGGSYEQYF.

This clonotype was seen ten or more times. CDR3 coding DNA: TGTGCCAGCAGGACACCCGGGAGAAGTGGGCAGCCCCAGCATTTT. It encodes CASRTPGRSGQPQHF. The gene calls are TRBV6-2 or TRBV6-3 and TRBJ1-5, with unresolved D. The CDR3 totals 15 residues. The V end was cut by 6 bases, the J end by 7 bases, with 19 bases between. Looked up from germline, CDR1 is MNHEY and CDR2 is SVGEGT.

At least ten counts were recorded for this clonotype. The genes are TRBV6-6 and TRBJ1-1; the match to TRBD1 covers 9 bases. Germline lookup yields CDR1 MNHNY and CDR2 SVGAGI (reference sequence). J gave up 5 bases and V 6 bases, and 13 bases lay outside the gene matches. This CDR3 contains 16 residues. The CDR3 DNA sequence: TGTGCCAGCAGCCCCCGTCCCCGGGACAGGGTGACTGAAGCTTTCTTT. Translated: CASSPRPRDRVTEAFF.

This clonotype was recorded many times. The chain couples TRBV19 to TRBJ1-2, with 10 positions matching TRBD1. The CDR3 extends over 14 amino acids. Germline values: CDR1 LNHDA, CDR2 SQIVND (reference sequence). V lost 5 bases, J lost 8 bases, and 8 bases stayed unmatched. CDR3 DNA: TGTGCCAGTAGTTTGACTGGGACAGGGGACGGCTACACCTTC. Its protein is CASSLTGTGDGYTF.

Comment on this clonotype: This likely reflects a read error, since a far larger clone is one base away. The CDR3 loop reads CASSQTGLRTQYF. The DNA of the CDR3 is TGTGCCAGCAGTCAGACAGGGCTTCGGACCCAGTACTTC. The rearrangement joins TRBV4-1 to TRBJ2-5, with 7 bases fitting TRBD1. The germline gives CDR1 MGHRA, CDR2 YSYEKL. CDR3 size: 13 residues.

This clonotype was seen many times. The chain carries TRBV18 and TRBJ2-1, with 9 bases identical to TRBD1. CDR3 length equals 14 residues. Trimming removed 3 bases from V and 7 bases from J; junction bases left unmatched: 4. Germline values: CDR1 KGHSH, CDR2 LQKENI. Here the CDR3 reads CASSPPGTGNEQFF. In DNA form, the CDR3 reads TGTGCCAGCTCACCGCCCGGGACAGGGAATGAGCAGTTCTTC.

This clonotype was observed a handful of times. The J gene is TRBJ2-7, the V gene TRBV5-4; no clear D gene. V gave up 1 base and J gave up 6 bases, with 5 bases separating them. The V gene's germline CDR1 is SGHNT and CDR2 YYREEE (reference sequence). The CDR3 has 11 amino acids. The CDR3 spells CASSLYGEQYF. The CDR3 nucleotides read TGTGCCAGCAGCTTGTACGGCGAGCAGTACTTC.

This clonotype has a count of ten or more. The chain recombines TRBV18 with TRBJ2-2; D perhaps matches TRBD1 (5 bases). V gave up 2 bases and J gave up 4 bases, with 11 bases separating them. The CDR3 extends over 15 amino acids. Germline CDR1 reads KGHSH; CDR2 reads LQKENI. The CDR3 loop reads CASSPSGFRTGELFF. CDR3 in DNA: TGTGCCAGCTCACCATCAGGGTTCCGCACCGGGGAGCTGTTTTTT. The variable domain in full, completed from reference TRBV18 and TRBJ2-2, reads NAGVMQNPRHLVRRRGQEARLRCSPMKGHSHVYWYRQLPEEGLKFMVYLQKENIIDESGMPKERFSAEFPKEGPSILRIQQVVRGDSAAYFCASSPSGFRTGELFFGEGSRLTVL.

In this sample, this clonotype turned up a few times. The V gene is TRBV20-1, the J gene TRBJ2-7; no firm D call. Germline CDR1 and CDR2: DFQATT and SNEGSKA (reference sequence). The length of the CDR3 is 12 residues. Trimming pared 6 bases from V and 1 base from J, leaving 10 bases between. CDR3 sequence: CSATEFSYEQYF. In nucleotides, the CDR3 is TGCAGTGCCACAGAGTTTTCCTACGAGCAGTACTTC.

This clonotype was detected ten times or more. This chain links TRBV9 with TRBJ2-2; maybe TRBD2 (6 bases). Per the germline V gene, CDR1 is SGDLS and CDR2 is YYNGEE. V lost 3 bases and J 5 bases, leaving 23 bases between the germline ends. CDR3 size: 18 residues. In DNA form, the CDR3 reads TGTGCCAGCAGCGACTTCGGGACTCCCCGGGAGAGGACCGGGGAGCTGTTTTTT. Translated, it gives CASSDFGTPRERTGELFF.

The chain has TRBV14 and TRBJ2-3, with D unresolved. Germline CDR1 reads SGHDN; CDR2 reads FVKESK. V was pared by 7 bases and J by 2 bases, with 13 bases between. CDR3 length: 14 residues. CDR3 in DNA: TGTGCCAGCAACCGAGGTAGATCCACAGATACGCAGTATTTT. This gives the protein CASNRGRSTDTQYF.

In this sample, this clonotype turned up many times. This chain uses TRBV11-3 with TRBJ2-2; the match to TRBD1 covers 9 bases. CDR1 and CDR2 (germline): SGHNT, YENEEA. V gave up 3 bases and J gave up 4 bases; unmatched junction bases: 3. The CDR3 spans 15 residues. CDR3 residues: CASSLTGGSTGELFF. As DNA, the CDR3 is TGTGCCAGCAGCTTGACAGGGGGAAGCACCGGGGAGCTGTTTTTT.